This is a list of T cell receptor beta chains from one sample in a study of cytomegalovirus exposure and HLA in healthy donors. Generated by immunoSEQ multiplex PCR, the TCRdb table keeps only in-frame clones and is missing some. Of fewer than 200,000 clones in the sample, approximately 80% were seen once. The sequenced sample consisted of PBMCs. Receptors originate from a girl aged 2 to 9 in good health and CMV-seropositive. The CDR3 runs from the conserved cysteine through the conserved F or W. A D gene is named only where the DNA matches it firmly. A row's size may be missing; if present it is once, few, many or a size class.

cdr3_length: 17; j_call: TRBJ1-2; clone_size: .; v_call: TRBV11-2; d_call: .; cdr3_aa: CASTDLTARTRNYGYTF; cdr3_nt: TGTGCCAGCACCGACCTGACAGCCCGAACGCGTAACTATGGCTACACCTTC
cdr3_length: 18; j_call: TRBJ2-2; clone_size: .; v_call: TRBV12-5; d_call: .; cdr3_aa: CASGLVGQGGWNTGELFF; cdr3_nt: TGTGCTAGTGGTTTGGTAGGTCAGGGAGGCTGGAACACCGGGGAGCTGTTTTTT
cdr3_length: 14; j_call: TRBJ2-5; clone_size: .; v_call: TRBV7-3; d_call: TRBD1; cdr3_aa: CASSSTGGRETQYF; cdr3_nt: TGTGCCAGCAGCTCGACAGGGGGAAGAGAGACCCAGTACTTC
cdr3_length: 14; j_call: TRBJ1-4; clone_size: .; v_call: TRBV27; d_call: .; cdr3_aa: CASRPRQSYEKLFF; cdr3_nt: TGTGCCAGCAGGCCCAGACAGAGTTATGAAAAACTGTTTTTT
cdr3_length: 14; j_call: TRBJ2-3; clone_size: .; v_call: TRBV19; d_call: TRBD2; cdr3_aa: CASSIGTSVRTQYF; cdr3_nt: TGTGCCAGTAGTATAGGGACTAGCGTTCGTACGCAGTATTTT
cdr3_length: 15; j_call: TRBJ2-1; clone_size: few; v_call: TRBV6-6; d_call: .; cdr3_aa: CASSYTRGAANEQFF; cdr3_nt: TGTGCCAGCAGTTACACCCGCGGGGCGGCCAATGAGCAGTTCTTC
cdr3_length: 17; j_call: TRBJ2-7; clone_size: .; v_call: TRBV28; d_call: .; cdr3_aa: CASSPRSGAFPSYEQYF; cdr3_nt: TGTGCCAGCAGTCCCCGCTCAGGGGCTTTCCCTTCCTACGAGCAGTACTTC
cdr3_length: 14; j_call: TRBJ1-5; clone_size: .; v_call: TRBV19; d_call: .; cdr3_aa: CASSIDRADQPQHF; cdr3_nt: TGTGCCAGTAGTATAGACAGGGCGGATCAGCCCCAGCATTTT
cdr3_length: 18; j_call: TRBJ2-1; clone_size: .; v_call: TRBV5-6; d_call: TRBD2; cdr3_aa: CASSSEREGLGPYNEQFF; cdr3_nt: TGTGCCAGCAGCTCGGAGCGGGAGGGCCTAGGCCCCTACAATGAGCAGTTCTTC
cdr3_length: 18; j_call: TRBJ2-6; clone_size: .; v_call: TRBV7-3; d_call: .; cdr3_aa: CASSPPPLGGSGANVLTF; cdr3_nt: TGTGCCAGCAGCCCGCCCCCCCTAGGTGGGTCTGGGGCCAACGTCCTGACTTTC
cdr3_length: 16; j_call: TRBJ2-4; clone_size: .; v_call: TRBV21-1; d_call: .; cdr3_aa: CASSKCRRGRVGIQYF; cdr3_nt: TGTGCCAGCAGCAAATGCCGCAGGGGGCGTGTGGGCATTCAGTACTTC
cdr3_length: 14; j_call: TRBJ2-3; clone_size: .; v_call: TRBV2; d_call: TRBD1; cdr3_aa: CASSADRGTDTQYF; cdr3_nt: TGTGCCAGCAGTGCGGACAGGGGTACAGATACGCAGTATTTT
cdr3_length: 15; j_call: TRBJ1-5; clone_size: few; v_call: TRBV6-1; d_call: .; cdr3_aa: CASRISGGSRGPQHF; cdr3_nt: TGTGCCAGCCGAATAAGTGGGGGCAGCCGTGGGCCCCAGCATTTT
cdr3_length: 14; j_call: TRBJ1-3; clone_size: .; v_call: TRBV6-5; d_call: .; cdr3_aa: CASRASSGGNTIYF; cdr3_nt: TGTGCCAGCAGGGCCTCTTCGGGGGGAAACACCATATATTTT
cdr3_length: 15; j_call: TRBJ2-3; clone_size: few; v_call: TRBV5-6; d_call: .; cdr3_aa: CASSHPRGVGDTQYF; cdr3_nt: TGTGCCAGCAGCCATCCCAGGGGAGTGGGAGATACGCAGTATTTT
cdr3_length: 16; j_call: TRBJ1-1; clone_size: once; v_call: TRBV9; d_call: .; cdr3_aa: CASSVDAGARNTEAFF; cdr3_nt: TGTGCCAGCAGCGTAGACGCGGGGGCGAGGAACACTGAAGCTTTCTTT
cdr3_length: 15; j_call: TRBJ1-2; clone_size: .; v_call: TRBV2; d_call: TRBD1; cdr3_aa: CASRAGTGVNYGYTF; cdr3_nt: TGTGCCAGCAGGGCCGGGACAGGGGTTAACTATGGCTACACCTTC